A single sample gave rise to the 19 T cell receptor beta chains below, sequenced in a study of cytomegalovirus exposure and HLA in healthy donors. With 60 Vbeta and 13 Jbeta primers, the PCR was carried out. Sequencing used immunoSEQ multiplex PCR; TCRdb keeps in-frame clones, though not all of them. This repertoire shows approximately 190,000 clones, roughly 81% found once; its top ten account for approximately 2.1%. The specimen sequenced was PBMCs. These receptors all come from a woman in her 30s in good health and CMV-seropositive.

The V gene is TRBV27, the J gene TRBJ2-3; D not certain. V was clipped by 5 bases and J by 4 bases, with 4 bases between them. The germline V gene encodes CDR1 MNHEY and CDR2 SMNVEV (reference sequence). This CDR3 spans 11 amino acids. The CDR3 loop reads CASSIADTQYF. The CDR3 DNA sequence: TGTGCCAGCAGTATCGCAGATACGCAGTATTTT.

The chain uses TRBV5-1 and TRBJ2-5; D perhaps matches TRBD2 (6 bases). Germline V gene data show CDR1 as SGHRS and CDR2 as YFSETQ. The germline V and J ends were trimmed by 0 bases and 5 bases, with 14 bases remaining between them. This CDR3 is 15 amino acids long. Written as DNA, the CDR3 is TGCGCCAGCAGCTTGGGCTTGGGGGAGGTGGAGACCCAGTACTTC. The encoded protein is CASSLGLGEVETQYF.

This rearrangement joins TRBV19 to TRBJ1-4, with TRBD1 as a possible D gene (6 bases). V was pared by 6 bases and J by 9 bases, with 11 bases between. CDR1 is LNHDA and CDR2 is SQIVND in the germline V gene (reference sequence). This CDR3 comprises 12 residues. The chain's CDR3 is CASRGDKQKLFF. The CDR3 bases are TGTGCCAGTAGAGGGGACAAGCAAAAACTGTTTTTT.

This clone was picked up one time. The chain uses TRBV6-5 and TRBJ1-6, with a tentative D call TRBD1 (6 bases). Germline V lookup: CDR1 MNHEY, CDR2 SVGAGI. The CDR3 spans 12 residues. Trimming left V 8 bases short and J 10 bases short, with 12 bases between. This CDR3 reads CASSGGSSPLHF. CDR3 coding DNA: TGTGCCAGCTCGGGGGGCAGCTCACCCCTCCACTTT.

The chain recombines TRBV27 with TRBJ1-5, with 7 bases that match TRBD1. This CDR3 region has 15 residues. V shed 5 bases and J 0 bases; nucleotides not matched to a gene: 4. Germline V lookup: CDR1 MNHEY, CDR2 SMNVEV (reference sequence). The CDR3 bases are TGTGCCAGCAGTGCACAGGGGAATAGCAATCAGCCCCAGCATTTT. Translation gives CASSAQGNSNQPQHF.

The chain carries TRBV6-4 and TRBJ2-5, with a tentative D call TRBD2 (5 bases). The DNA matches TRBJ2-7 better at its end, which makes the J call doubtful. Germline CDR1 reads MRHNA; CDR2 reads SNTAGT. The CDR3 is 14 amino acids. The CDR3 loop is CASSAPAGTYEQYF. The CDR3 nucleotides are TGTGCCAGCAGTGCGCCCGCGGGTACCTACGAGCAGTACTTC.

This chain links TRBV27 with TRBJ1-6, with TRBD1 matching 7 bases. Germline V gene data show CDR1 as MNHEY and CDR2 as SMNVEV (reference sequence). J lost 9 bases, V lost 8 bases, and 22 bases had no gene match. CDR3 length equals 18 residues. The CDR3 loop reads CASWTRQGIVPKSSPLHF. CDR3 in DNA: TGTGCCAGCTGGACCCGACAGGGAATAGTCCCTAAAAGTTCACCCCTCCACTTT.

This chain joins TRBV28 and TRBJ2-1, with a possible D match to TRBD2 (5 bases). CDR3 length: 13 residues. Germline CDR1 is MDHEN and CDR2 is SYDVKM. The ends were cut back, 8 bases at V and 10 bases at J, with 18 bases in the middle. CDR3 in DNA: TGTGCCAGCGGACCGGGGTCCATTTGGGAGCAGTTCTTC. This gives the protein CASGPGSIWEQFF.

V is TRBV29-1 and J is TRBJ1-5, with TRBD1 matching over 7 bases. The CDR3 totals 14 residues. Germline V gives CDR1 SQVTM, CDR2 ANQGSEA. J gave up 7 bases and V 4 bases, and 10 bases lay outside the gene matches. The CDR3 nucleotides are TGCAGCGTTGCCACAGGGGAATCGTGGCAGCCCCAGCATTTT. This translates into CSVATGESWQPQHF.

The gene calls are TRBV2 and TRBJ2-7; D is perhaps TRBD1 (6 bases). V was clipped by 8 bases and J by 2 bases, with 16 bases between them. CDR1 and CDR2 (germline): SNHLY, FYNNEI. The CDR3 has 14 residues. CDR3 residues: CASGRQGRTYEQYF. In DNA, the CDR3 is TGTGCCAGCGGCCGCCAGGGGCGTACCTACGAGCAGTACTTC. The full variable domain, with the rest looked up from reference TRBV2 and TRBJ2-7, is EPEVTQTPSHQVTQMGQEVILRCVPISNHLYFYWYRQILGQKVEFLVSFYNNEISEKSEIFDDQFSVERPDGSNFTLKIRSTKLEDSAMYFCASGRQGRTYEQYFGPGTRLTVT.

The CDR3 spells CASSLGETNQPQHF. The CDR3 coding sequence is TGCGCCAGCAGCTTAGGGGAAACCAATCAGCCCCAGCATTTT. J is TRBJ1-5 and V is TRBV5-1, with D possibly being TRBD1 (5 bases). The CDR3 totals 14 residues. Trimming shortened V by 2 bases and J by 3 bases, and 9 bases separated the two germline ends. Germline CDR1 and CDR2: SGHRS and YFSETQ.

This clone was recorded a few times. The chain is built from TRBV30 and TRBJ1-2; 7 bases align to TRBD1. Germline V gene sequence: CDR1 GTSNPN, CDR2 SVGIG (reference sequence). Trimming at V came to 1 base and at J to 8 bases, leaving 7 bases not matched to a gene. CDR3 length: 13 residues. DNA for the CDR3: TGTGCCTGGAGTGCAACAGGGGCGCAGGGCTACACCTTC. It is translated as CAWSATGAQGYTF.

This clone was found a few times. CDR3 amino acids: CASSPHEVAQETQYF. The DNA for the CDR3 is TGTGCCAGCAGTCCGCATGAGGTTGCCCAAGAGACCCAGTACTTC. This chain uses TRBV28 with TRBJ2-5; D remains ambiguous. The CDR3 has 15 residues. CDR1 is MDHEN and CDR2 is SYDVKM in the germline V gene. Trimming removed 5 bases at V and 1 base at J, with 14 bases between.

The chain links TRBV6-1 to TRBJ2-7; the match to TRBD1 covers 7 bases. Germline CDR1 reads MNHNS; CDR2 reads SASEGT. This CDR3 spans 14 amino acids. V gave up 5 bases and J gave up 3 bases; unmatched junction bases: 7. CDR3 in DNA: TGTGCCAGCAGTCGACAGGGCCCCGGCTACGAGCAGTACTTC. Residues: CASSRQGPGYEQYF.

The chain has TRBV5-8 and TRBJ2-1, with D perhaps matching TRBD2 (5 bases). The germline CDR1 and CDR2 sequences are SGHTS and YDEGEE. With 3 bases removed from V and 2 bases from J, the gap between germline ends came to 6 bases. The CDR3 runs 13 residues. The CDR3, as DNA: TGTGCCAGCAGCTGGGGAGCCTACAATGAGCAGTTCTTC. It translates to CASSWGAYNEQFF.

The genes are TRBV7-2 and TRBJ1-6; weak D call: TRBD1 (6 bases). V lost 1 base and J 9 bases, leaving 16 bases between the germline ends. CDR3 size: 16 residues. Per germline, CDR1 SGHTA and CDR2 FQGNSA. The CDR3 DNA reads TGTGCCAGCAGCTTAGGAGGGGGGGCGCGGGTTTCACCCCTCCACTTT. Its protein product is CASSLGGGARVSPLHF.

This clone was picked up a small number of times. CDR3 nucleotides: TGTGCCAGTAGTACCCCGTCAGTGAACACCGGGGAGCTGTTTTTT. Encoded protein: CASSTPSVNTGELFF. The chain is built from TRBV19 and TRBJ2-2; D unclear. CDR3 length: 15 residues. V gave up 4 bases and J gave up 1 base, with 10 bases separating them. CDR1 and CDR2 (germline): LNHDA, SQIVND (reference sequence).

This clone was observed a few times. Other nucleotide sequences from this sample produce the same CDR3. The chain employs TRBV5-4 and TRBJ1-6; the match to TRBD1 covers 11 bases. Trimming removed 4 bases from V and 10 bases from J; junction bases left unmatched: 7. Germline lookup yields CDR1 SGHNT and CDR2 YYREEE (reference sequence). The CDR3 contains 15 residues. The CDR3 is CASSLSGQGGSPLHF. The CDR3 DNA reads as TGTGCCAGCAGCCTGTCGGGACAGGGGGGATCACCCCTCCACTTT.

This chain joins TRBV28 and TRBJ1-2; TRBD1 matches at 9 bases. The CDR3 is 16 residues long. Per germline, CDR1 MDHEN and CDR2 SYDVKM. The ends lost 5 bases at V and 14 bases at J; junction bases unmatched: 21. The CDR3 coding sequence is TGTGCCAGCAGTCCATACAAACTGACAGGGGGGGCGAGATATACCTTC. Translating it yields CASSPYKLTGGARYTF.